These 9 T cell receptor beta chains came from one sample sequenced in a study of cytomegalovirus exposure and HLA in healthy donors. Amplification used 60 Vbeta primers and 13 Jbeta primers. Only in-frame clones appear in the TCRdb table, and some are missing; sequencing was by immunoSEQ multiplex PCR. The repertoire consists of tens of thousands of clones, with about 72% occurring once and the leading ten covering more than 3%. The sample was PBMCs. The receptors derive from a woman aged 40-49 years in good health and CMV-seropositive.

The J gene is TRBJ2-3, the V gene TRBV10-2; 9 nucleotides line up with TRBD1. The trim removed 6 bases at V and 0 bases at J, leaving 10 bases unmatched. The V gene's germline CDR1 is WSHSY and CDR2 SAAADI. The CDR3 consists of 17 residues. The CDR3 sequence: CASSAYPGQGSTDTQYF. The DNA of the CDR3 is TGCGCCAGCAGCGCTTACCCTGGACAGGGGAGCACAGATACGCAGTATTTT.

In nucleotides, the CDR3 is TGTGCCAGCAGTACTACCGGAGCGGCCGGGGGCTATGGCTACACCTTC. Translating it yields CASSTTGAAGGYGYTF. The chain joins TRBV28 to TRBJ1-2; TRBD1 might be the D (5 bases). V was shortened by 5 bases and J by 4 bases, with 20 bases between the two germline ends. In germline, CDR1 is MDHEN, CDR2 SYDVKM. CDR3 length: 16 residues.

This clone was observed a few times. V and J are TRBV9 and TRBJ2-5, with 8 positions matching TRBD1. The germline V gene has CDR1 SGDLS and CDR2 YYNGEE. V was pared by 0 bases and J by 7 bases, with 2 bases of the junction left unmatched. The CDR3 runs 13 residues. The CDR3 protein is CASSVGDRGTQYF. The CDR3 DNA sequence: TGTGCCAGCAGCGTAGGAGACAGGGGGACCCAGTACTTC.

The J gene is TRBJ2-7, the V gene TRBV5-6; D is unresolved. Germline V gene lookup returns CDR1 SGHDT and CDR2 YYEEEE. The CDR3 has 12 amino acids. Trimming shortened V by 1 base and J by 6 bases, and 8 bases separated the two germline ends. CDR3 DNA: TGTGCCAGCAGCTTGTCCCTTTCCGAGCAGTACTTC. Translation gives CASSLSLSEQYF.

As for this clone: Distinct nucleotide sequences in the sample also encode this CDR3. The chain links TRBV7-9 to TRBJ1-1; possible D gene TRBD1, 5 bases. CDR1 SEHNR and CDR2 FQNEAQ come from the germline V gene (reference sequence). Trimming cost V 5 bases and J 1 base, with 8 bases left between them. This CDR3 region has 13 residues. CDR3 sequence reads: CASSPTGNTEAFF. Written as DNA, the CDR3 is TGTGCCAGCAGCCCCACAGGGAACACTGAAGCTTTCTTT.

The V call is TRBV18, the J call TRBJ2-7; 7 nucleotides agree with TRBD2. Germline loops: CDR1 KGHSH, CDR2 LQKENI. The CDR3 loop spans 13 amino acids. Trimming cost V 6 bases and J 5 bases; bases outside gene matches: 7. The CDR3: CASSRGRGDEQYF. The CDR3 DNA reads as TGTGCCAGCTCCCGGGGACGGGGGGACGAGCAGTACTTC.

The V and J genes are TRBV21-1 and TRBJ2-1; whether TRBD1, the table's D call, matches the DNA was not checked. TRBV21-1 is noted as a pseudogene. The CDR3 spans 19 residues. CDR3 region: CASQRNRDRGIGSDNEQFF. The CDR3 nucleotides read TGTGCCAGCCAGCGAAACCGGGACAGGGGTATTGGGTCGGACAATGAGCAGTTCTTC.

The J gene is TRBJ2-7, the V gene TRBV4-1, with D possibly TRBD1 on 5 matching bases. Germline CDR1 is MGHRA and CDR2 is YSYEKL. This CDR3 has 16 amino acids. V lost 4 bases, J lost 0 bases, and 16 bases lay in between. CDR3 residues: CASSPPGAGSSYEQYF. CDR3 DNA: TGCGCCAGCAGCCCCCCTGGTGCAGGGTCCTCCTACGAGCAGTACTTC.

The chain uses TRBV7-9 and TRBJ1-5, with TRBD1 as a possible D gene (6 bases). The germline gives CDR1 SEHNR, CDR2 FQNEAQ (reference sequence). V was pared by 5 bases and J by 3 bases, with 11 bases between. The CDR3 sequence is 14 residues long. DNA of the CDR3: TGTGCCAGCAGCCCCCAGGGGAACAATCAGCCCCAGCATTTT. It encodes CASSPQGNNQPQHF.